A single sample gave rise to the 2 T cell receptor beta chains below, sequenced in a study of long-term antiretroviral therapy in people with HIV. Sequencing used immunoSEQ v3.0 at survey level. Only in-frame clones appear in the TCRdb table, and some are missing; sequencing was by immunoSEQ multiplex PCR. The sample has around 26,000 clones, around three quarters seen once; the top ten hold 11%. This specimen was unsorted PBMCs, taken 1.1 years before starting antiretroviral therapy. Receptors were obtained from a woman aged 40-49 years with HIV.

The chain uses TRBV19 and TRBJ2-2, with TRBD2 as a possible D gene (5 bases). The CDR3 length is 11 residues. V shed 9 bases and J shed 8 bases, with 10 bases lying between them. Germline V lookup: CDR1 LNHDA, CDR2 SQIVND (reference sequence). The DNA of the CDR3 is TGTGCCAGCGGGATGTTGGGGGAGCTGTTTTTT. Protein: CASGMLGELFF.

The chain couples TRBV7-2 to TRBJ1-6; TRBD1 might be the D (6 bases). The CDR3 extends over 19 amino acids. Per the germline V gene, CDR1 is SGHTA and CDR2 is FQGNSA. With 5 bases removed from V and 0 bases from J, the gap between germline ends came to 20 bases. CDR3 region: CASSKRGGAGSSYNSPLHF. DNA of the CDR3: TGTGCCAGCAGCAAACGGGGGGGGGCCGGGAGCTCCTATAATTCACCCCTCCACTTT. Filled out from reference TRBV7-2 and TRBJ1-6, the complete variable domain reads GAGVSQSPSNKVTEKGKDVELRCDPISGHTALYWYRQSLGQGLEFLIYFQGNSAPDKSGLPSDRFSAERTGGSVSTLTIQRTQQEDSAVYLCASSKRGGAGSSYNSPLHFGNGTRLTVT.